These 30 T cell receptor beta chains share one sample of origin, sequenced in a study of blood T cell repertoires in COVID-19. The protocol was immunoSEQ multiplex PCR, while the TCRdb copy is restricted to in-frame clones and leaves out a portion. The table lists 90,000 to 120,000 clones, roughly 70% of them singletons. The specimen sequenced was peripheral blood. These TCRs come from a woman aged 40 to 49 with acute or convalescent COVID-19.

This chain uses TRBV27 with TRBJ2-7; 7 bases align to TRBD2. The CDR3 runs to 14 residues. Germline V gene sequence: CDR1 MNHEY, CDR2 SMNVEV (reference sequence). V shed 4 bases, J shed 2 bases, and the junction held 5 bases outside the gene matches. CDR3 in amino acids: CASSWGSGAYEQYF. CDR3 nucleotides: TGTGCCAGCAGTTGGGGCAGCGGGGCCTACGAGCAGTACTTC.

This chain joins TRBV6-1 and TRBJ1-3, with unresolved D. From germline, CDR1 is MNHNS and CDR2 SASEGT. Deletions cut 6 bases from V and 2 bases from J, with 11 bases between. There are 14 residues in the CDR3. The CDR3 protein is CASSFGLTGNTIYF. CDR3 nucleotides: TGTGCCAGCAGCTTCGGACTGACTGGAAACACCATATATTTT.

This clone was seen a single time. V gene TRBV30 combines with J gene TRBJ1-1; D uncertain. The CDR3 loop spans 14 amino acids. The V gene's germline CDR1 is GTSNPN and CDR2 SVGIG (reference sequence). V was trimmed by 1 base and J by 1 base, leaving 10 bases between them. CDR3: CAWSALRGNTEAFF. The CDR3 bases are TGTGCCTGGAGTGCCCTGCGGGGGAACACTGAAGCTTTCTTT.

The V call is TRBV4-1, the J call TRBJ1-1; D might be TRBD1 (6 bases). Germline V gives CDR1 MGHRA, CDR2 YSYEKL. The V gene lost 3 bases and the J gene lost 0 bases, with 20 bases spanning the gap. The CDR3 has 18 residues. Here the CDR3 reads CASSQFDRKRNMNTEAFF. CDR3 bases: TGCGCCAGCAGCCAGTTCGACAGGAAGAGGAACATGAACACTGAAGCTTTCTTT.

The rearrangement links TRBV28 to TRBJ2-6; 9 bases agree with TRBD1. The germline V gene has CDR1 MDHEN and CDR2 SYDVKM. The CDR3 has 15 amino acids. V shed 8 bases and J 7 bases; nucleotides not matched to a gene: 9. The CDR3 nucleotides read TGTGCCAGCCAACCCGGACAGGGGAACGCCAACGTCCTGACTTTC. This encodes CASQPGQGNANVLTF.

The V and J genes are TRBV5-1 and TRBJ2-2, with a tentative D call TRBD1 (5 bases). V was trimmed by 3 bases and J by 5 bases, leaving 8 bases between them. The germline V gene has CDR1 SGHRS and CDR2 YFSETQ. The CDR3 length is 13 residues. DNA of the CDR3: TGCGCCAGCAGCTGGCAGGGAACCGGGGAGCTGTTTTTT. Its translation is CASSWQGTGELFF. The variable domain in full, with the rest retrieved from reference TRBV5-1 and TRBJ2-2, is KAGVTQTPRYLIKTRGQQVTLSCSPISGHRSVSWYQQTPGQGLQFLFEYFSETQRNKGNFPGRFSGRQFSNSRSEMNVSTLELGDSALYLCASSWQGTGELFFGEGSRLTVL.

V is TRBV24-1 and J is TRBJ2-5; 16 positions match TRBD2. The CDR3 has 17 residues. Germline CDR1 reads KGHDR; CDR2 reads SFDVKD. The trim removed 6 bases at V and 4 bases at J, leaving 7 bases unmatched. The CDR3: CATSPGLAGGKIETQYF. CDR3 bases: TGTGCCACCAGTCCGGGACTAGCGGGGGGGAAGATAGAGACCCAGTACTTC.

V usage is TRBV27 and J usage is TRBJ1-1; 7 bases match TRBD1. Trimming cost V 5 bases and J 1 base; bases outside gene matches: 4. The CDR3 length is 14 residues. The germline CDR1 and CDR2 sequences are MNHEY and SMNVEV (reference sequence). CDR3 amino acids: CASSPGTANTEAFF. CDR3 bases: TGTGCCAGCAGTCCAGGGACAGCGAACACTGAAGCTTTCTTT.

The V call is TRBV19, the J call TRBJ2-7; 7 nucleotides align to TRBD1. The junction had 11 bases not matched to a gene; V was cut back by 8 bases and J by 1 base. The CDR3 runs to 15 residues. Germline CDR1 LNHDA, CDR2 SQIVND (reference sequence). This chain's CDR3 is CASAEDRSISYEQYF. In DNA form, the CDR3 reads TGTGCCAGTGCGGAGGACAGGAGTATATCCTACGAGCAGTACTTC.

There are many counts of this clone. The chain uses TRBV6-5 and TRBJ1-5; D call uncertain. Germline V gene sequence: CDR1 MNHEY, CDR2 SVGAGI. The CDR3 contains 14 residues. V lost 0 bases, J lost 4 bases, and 7 bases lay in between. Here the CDR3 DNA reads TGTGCCAGCAGTTACTCGCGGGGAAATCAGCCCCAGCATTTT. Translated, it gives CASSYSRGNQPQHF.

The chain employs TRBV7-3 and TRBJ1-1; 7 positions agree with TRBD1. V was pared by 2 bases and J by 4 bases, with 4 bases of the junction left unmatched. This CDR3 has 14 residues. Germline V gene sequence: CDR1 SGHTA, CDR2 FQGTGA. In DNA, the CDR3 is TGTGCCAGCAGCTTACAGGGGGATGGCACTGAAGCTTTCTTT. Translated, it gives CASSLQGDGTEAFF.

The V gene is TRBV5-6, the J gene TRBJ1-6, with unresolved D. The length of the CDR3 is 16 residues. Germline CDR1 is SGHDT and CDR2 is YYEEEE. V was clipped by 0 bases and J by 4 bases, with 11 bases between them. CDR3 loop: CASSLDGPLYNSPLHF. The CDR3 DNA reads TGTGCCAGCAGCTTGGATGGGCCGTTATATAATTCACCCCTCCACTTT.

The rearrangement uses TRBV11-2 and TRBJ1-1; D is perhaps TRBD1 (6 bases). CDR1 and CDR2 (germline): SGHAT, FQNNGV. This CDR3 contains 15 residues. The V end was cut by 1 base, the J end by 4 bases, with 13 bases between. The CDR3 nucleotides are TGTGCCAGCAGCTTAGGGGCAACAGGGTTCACTGAAGCTTTCTTT. This codes for CASSLGATGFTEAFF. Combining the CDR3 with reference TRBV11-2 and TRBJ1-1 gives the whole variable domain EAGVAQSPRYKIIEKRQSVAFWCNPISGHATLYWYQQILGQGPKLLIQFQNNGVVDDSQLPKDRFSAERLKGVDSTLKIQPAKLEDSAVYLCASSLGATGFTEAFFGQGTRLTVV.

The rearrangement joins TRBV2 to TRBJ1-4, with no clear D. Trimming left V 7 bases short and J 10 bases short, with 13 bases between. Germline loops: CDR1 SNHLY, CDR2 FYNNEI. The CDR3 runs 12 residues. The CDR3 here is CASTGEGGKLFF. CDR3 nucleotide sequence: TGTGCCAGCACCGGGGAGGGTGGAAAACTGTTTTTT.

The chain employs TRBV2 and TRBJ2-2; tentative D call: TRBD1 (5 bases). CDR3 size: 14 residues. V dropped 6 bases and J dropped 3 bases, with 11 bases sitting between them. In germline, CDR1 is SNHLY, CDR2 FYNNEI. The CDR3 spells CASRQGIDTGELFF. For the CDR3, the DNA is TGTGCCAGCAGGCAGGGAATCGACACCGGGGAGCTGTTTTTT.

This sequence joins TRBV7-2 and TRBJ1-2; D ambiguous. This CDR3 is 14 amino acids long. The V and J ends lost 5 bases and 6 bases respectively, with 16 bases between them. Germline V CDR1 and CDR2: SGHTA, FQGNSA. The CDR3 reads CASSPYRFVNGYTF. The CDR3 region has the DNA TGTGCCAGCAGCCCCTATCGATTTGTAAATGGCTACACCTTC. Supplemented by reference TRBV7-2 and TRBJ1-2, the full variable domain reads GAGVSQSPSNKVTEKGKDVELRCDPISGHTALYWYRQSLGQGLEFLIYFQGNSAPDKSGLPSDRFSAERTGGSVSTLTIQRTQQEDSAVYLCASSPYRFVNGYTFGSGTRLTVV.

The genes are TRBV5-1 and TRBJ2-5; TRBD1 aligns across 7 bases. The CDR3 runs to 13 residues. The germline CDR1 and CDR2 sequences are SGHRS and YFSETQ. With 4 bases clipped from V and 3 bases from J, the junction kept 3 bases outside the gene matches. The CDR3: CASSLGTEETQYF. The CDR3 DNA sequence: TGCGCCAGCAGCCTGGGGACAGAAGAGACCCAGTACTTC.

V is TRBV10-3 and J is TRBJ1-3, with D perhaps matching TRBD1 (5 bases). Germline V gene data show CDR1 as ENHRY and CDR2 as SYGVKD. Trimming pared 2 bases from V and 2 bases from J, leaving 16 bases between. This CDR3 has 17 residues. CDR3 sequence: CAISERARGGAGNTIYF. The CDR3, as DNA: TGTGCCATCAGTGAGAGGGCGAGGGGAGGAGCTGGAAACACCATATATTTT.

The chain employs TRBV5-1 and TRBJ1-4, with a possible D match to TRBD1 (5 bases). Trimming removed 4 bases at V and 7 bases at J, with 5 bases between. Germline V gene sequence: CDR1 SGHRS, CDR2 YFSETQ. The CDR3 loop spans 11 amino acids. DNA of the CDR3: TGCGCCAGCAGCAGGGGTGAAAAACTGTTTTTT. This translates into CASSRGEKLFF.

This sequence joins TRBV5-1 and TRBJ2-3; TRBD2 aligns across 7 bases. The trim removed 5 bases at V and 1 base at J, leaving 7 bases unmatched. This CDR3 has 15 residues. Per germline, CDR1 SGHRS and CDR2 YFSETQ. The CDR3 bases are TGCGCCAGCAGGGATGTCAGCGGGGGCACAGATACGCAGTATTTT. This codes for CASRDVSGGTDTQYF.

This clone was detected many times. The genes are TRBV30 and TRBJ1-5; a possible D gene is TRBD1 (6 bases). Trimming removed 2 bases from V and 11 bases from J, with 16 bases in between. The CDR3 contains 13 residues. Germline V gene data show CDR1 as GTSNPN and CDR2 as SVGIG (reference sequence). The CDR3 DNA reads as TGTGCCTGGAGTAGGGCAGGGGAAAGGGCCCAGCATTTT. This codes for CAWSRAGERAQHF. The full variable domain, completed using reference TRBV30 and TRBJ1-5, is SQTIHQWPATLVQPVGSPLSLECTVEGTSNPNLYWYRQAAGRGLQLLFYSVGIGQISSEVPQNLSASRPQDRQFILSSKKLLLSDSGFYLCAWSRAGERAQHFGDGTRLSIL.

CDR3 coding DNA: TGTGCCAGCAGCATTCGACAGGCTGGGAATGAAAAACTGTTTTTT. This encodes CASSIRQAGNEKLFF. This chain connects TRBV7-2 to TRBJ1-4; possible D gene TRBD1, 6 bases. The CDR3 runs 15 residues. Germline V gene sequence: CDR1 SGHTA, CDR2 FQGNSA. Trimming left V 5 bases short and J 5 bases short, with 15 bases between.

The chain is built from TRBV7-2 and TRBJ1-1; D is ambiguous. The CDR3 is 15 amino acids. Trimming left V 4 bases short and J 5 bases short, with 17 bases between. Germline assignment: CDR1 SGHTA and CDR2 FQGNSA. The CDR3 DNA is TGTGCCAGCAGCTCATCCGGGATGGTTGGAACTGAAGCTTTCTTT. It encodes CASSSSGMVGTEAFF.

This clone was picked up a small number of times. The rearrangement joins TRBV6-5 to TRBJ2-7; 7 nucleotides align to TRBD1. The J segment lost 3 bases and the V segment lost 6 bases, leaving 11 bases of the junction unmatched. This CDR3 contains 15 residues. CDR1 and CDR2 (germline): MNHEY, SVGAGI. CDR3 nucleotides: TGTGCCAGCAGGGACAGGTCCCCTCTTGGCTACGAGCAGTACTTC. Translation gives CASRDRSPLGYEQYF.

The J gene is TRBJ2-7, the V gene TRBV2; 9 bases fit TRBD1. Germline-derived CDR1 and CDR2 are SNHLY and FYNNEI. The CDR3 is made up of 14 amino acids. V gave up 4 bases and J gave up 3 bases; unmatched junction bases: 4. CDR3 amino acids: CASSAGQGRYEQYF. Here the CDR3 DNA reads TGTGCCAGCAGTGCGGGACAGGGTCGCTACGAGCAGTACTTC.

This chain links TRBV28 with TRBJ2-5; D unclear. V shed 5 bases and J shed 5 bases, with 12 bases lying between them. From germline, CDR1 is MDHEN and CDR2 SYDVKM. The CDR3 is 13 amino acids. The CDR3 protein is CASSPSLTETQYF. For the CDR3, the DNA is TGTGCCAGCAGTCCGAGCCTTACGGAGACCCAGTACTTC. The entire variable domain, with the rest obtained from reference TRBV28 and TRBJ2-5, is as follows: DVKVTQSSRYLVKRTGEKVFLECVQDMDHENMFWYRQDPGLGLRLIYFSYDVKMKEKGDIPEGYSVSREKKERFSLILESASTNQTSMYLCASSPSLTETQYFGPGTRLLVL.

CDR3 sequence: CASSQGGASGDPETQYF. The CDR3 DNA sequence: TGCGCCAGCAGCCAAGGGGGGGCTAGCGGGGATCCAGAGACCCAGTACTTC. This rearrangement joins TRBV4-3 to TRBJ2-5; TRBD2 matches 9 bases. CDR3 length: 17 residues. Looked up from germline, CDR1 is LGHNA and CDR2 is YSLEER. The trim removed 1 base at V and 4 bases at J, leaving 10 bases unmatched.

The chain is built from TRBV19 and TRBJ1-4; the D is unclear. Germline V gene data show CDR1 as LNHDA and CDR2 as SQIVND (reference sequence). This CDR3 has 14 amino acids. Trimming pared 8 bases from V and 5 bases from J, leaving 15 bases between. The chain's CDR3 is CASRTGIVNEKLFF. CDR3 sequence (DNA): TGTGCCAGTCGGACGGGAATTGTGAATGAAAAACTGTTTTTT.

V and J are TRBV6-2 or TRBV6-3 and TRBJ2-5, with 7 positions matching TRBD2. Germline-derived CDR1 and CDR2 are MNHEY and SVGEGT. Trimming cost V 2 bases and J 5 bases; bases outside gene matches: 2. The CDR3 totals 13 residues. CDR3 bases: TGTGCCAGCAGTTACGGGGGGGTGGAGACCCAGTACTTC. It encodes CASSYGGVETQYF.

The chain couples TRBV4-1 to TRBJ2-5, with TRBD2 identical over 12 bases. The CDR3 is 17 amino acids. Unmatched junction bases numbered 10, after V lost 4 bases and J lost 4 bases. Germline V gene data show CDR1 as MGHRA and CDR2 as YSYEKL. This chain's CDR3 is CASSRGPSGGDGETQYF. The CDR3 region has the DNA TGCGCCAGCAGCCGGGGCCCTAGCGGGGGGGATGGAGAGACCCAGTACTTC.